The next 23 T cell receptor beta chains were all read from a single sample in a study of Ad26.COV2.S vaccination and SARS-CoV-2 variants. Documented treatment: around 19 received Ad26.COV2.S at low or high dose, single or two shots; roughly five received placebo; per-sample allocation not given. Samples came from day 63 after the first vaccine or placebo injection. Clones were read by immunoSEQ multiplex PCR, and TCRdb kept only the in-frame ones, dropping some. The data hold approximately 280,000 clones, with approximately 89% observed a single time. The source material was peripheral blood, sampled in a trial of Ad26.COV2.S vaccine versus placebo. The source of these receptors is a person between 18 and 65 years old who received the Ad26.COV2.S COVID-19 vaccine or a placebo.

The gene calls are TRBV15 and TRBJ2-7; a possible D gene is TRBD2 (6 bases). The CDR3 sequence is 14 residues long. Germline V CDR1 and CDR2: LNHNV, YYDKDF (reference sequence). Trimming took off 0 bases at V and 7 bases at J, with 13 bases between the two ends. DNA for the CDR3: TGTGCCACCAGCAGAGAGGGGGGAATAGGGGAGCAGTACTTC. Translated: CATSREGGIGEQYF.

This chain links TRBV4-3 with TRBJ1-5; maybe TRBD1 (5 bases). V lost 0 bases, J lost 5 bases, and 23 bases lay in between. Germline lookup yields CDR1 LGHNA and CDR2 YSLEER. This CDR3 is 19 amino acids long. CDR3 loop: CASSQDPPSGTHYHQPQHF. CDR3 nucleotide sequence: TGCGCCAGCAGCCAAGACCCGCCGTCAGGGACCCACTATCATCAGCCCCAGCATTTT.

The chain recombines TRBV6-4 with TRBJ2-3, with TRBD2 matching over 10 bases. The CDR3 runs 15 residues. The germline V gene has CDR1 MRHNA and CDR2 SNTAGT. Trimming removed 2 bases from V and 2 bases from J; junction bases left unmatched: 1. The DNA of the CDR3 is TGTGCCAGCAGTGACAGCGGGGGGGCCACAGATACGCAGTATTTT. This codes for CASSDSGGATDTQYF.

The DNA of the CDR3 is TGTGCCAGCAGCCCTCGACTAGCGGGGGTCGGGGAGCAGTTCTTC. It translates to CASSPRLAGVGEQFF. This chain links TRBV11-3 with TRBJ2-1; 12 positions match TRBD2. The J segment lost 10 bases and the V segment lost 5 bases, leaving 9 bases of the junction unmatched. Germline lookup yields CDR1 SGHNT and CDR2 YENEEA. The CDR3 is made up of 15 amino acids.

V is TRBV3-1 (or the pseudogene TRBV3-2) and J is TRBJ1-2, with 9 bases lining up with TRBD1. CDR3 length: 16 residues. After removal of 1 base from V and 5 bases from J, the junction contained 8 bases not matched to a gene. Looked up from germline, CDR1 is LGHDT and CDR2 is YNNKEL (reference sequence). Here the CDR3 reads CASSQGNGQGTYGYTF. CDR3 sequence (DNA): TGTGCCAGCAGCCAAGGTAACGGACAGGGGACATATGGCTACACCTTC.

The chain recombines TRBV7-9 with TRBJ2-5, with D possibly called TRBD1 or TRBD2 (6 bases each). Per the germline V gene, CDR1 is SEHNR and CDR2 is FQNEAQ (reference sequence). Between the trimmed V and J ends, which lost 6 bases and 10 bases, there was a span of 21 bases. The CDR3 is 14 residues long. CDR3 amino acids: CASSSSGGTRGQYF. Here the CDR3 DNA reads TGTGCCAGCAGTTCCAGCGGCGGGACACGGGGCCAGTACTTC.

This sequence joins TRBV7-2 and TRBJ2-1, with D tentatively TRBD1 or TRBD2 (5 bases each). In germline, CDR1 is SGHTA, CDR2 FQGNSA. The CDR3 extends over 14 amino acids. Trimming took 5 bases from V and 12 from J, leaving 20 bases between them. The chain's CDR3 is CASSPRTGLGGQFF. In DNA form, the CDR3 reads TGTGCCAGCAGCCCCCGGACGGGGCTGGGCGGGCAGTTCTTC. Looking up the rest from reference TRBV7-2 and TRBJ2-1 gives the full variable domain: GAGVSQSPSNKVTEKGKDVELRCDPISGHTALYWYRQSLGQGLEFLIYFQGNSAPDKSGLPSDRFSAERTGGSVSTLTIQRTQQEDSAVYLCASSPRTGLGGQFFGPGTRLTVL.

The chain is built from TRBV5-6 and TRBJ2-4, with D perhaps matching TRBD1 (5 bases). V was pared by 4 bases and J by 1 base, with 9 bases between. Germline V gene sequence: CDR1 SGHDT, CDR2 YYEEEE. CDR3 size: 14 residues. The CDR3: CASSAQGAKNIQYF. CDR3 nucleotides: TGTGCCAGCAGCGCCCAGGGCGCCAAAAACATTCAGTACTTC.

The chain is built from TRBV23-1 and TRBJ1-2; tentatively, D is TRBD1 (5 bases). TRBV23-1 is reported as an ORF; its role is uncertain. V was cut by 0 bases and J by 2 bases, with 7 bases left in between. The CDR3 contains 14 residues. CDR3 nucleotides: TGCGCCAGCAGTCAATCCTCAGGGAACTATGGCTACACCTTC. Protein: CASSQSSGNYGYTF.

Only one count was recorded for this clone. V is TRBV2 and J is TRBJ1-4; possible D gene TRBD1, 5 bases. Germline assignment: CDR1 SNHLY and CDR2 FYNNEI. Trimming pared 3 bases from V and 0 bases from J, leaving 14 bases between. CDR3 length equals 17 residues. The CDR3 region is CASSEAIGAATNEKLFF. DNA of the CDR3: TGTGCCAGCAGTGAGGCAATCGGGGCTGCAACTAATGAAAAACTGTTTTTT. Full variable domain (missing parts from reference TRBV2 and TRBJ1-4): EPEVTQTPSHQVTQMGQEVILRCVPISNHLYFYWYRQILGQKVEFLVSFYNNEISEKSEIFDDQFSVERPDGSNFTLKIRSTKLEDSAMYFCASSEAIGAATNEKLFFGSGTQLSVL.

J is TRBJ2-5 and V is TRBV5-1, with 13 bases aligning to TRBD2. J lost 5 bases, V lost 2 bases, and 3 bases had no gene match. Germline V gene data show CDR1 as SGHRS and CDR2 as YFSETQ. CDR3 size: 15 residues. CDR3 protein: CASSFGTSGEETQYF. CDR3 DNA sequence: TGCGCCAGCAGCTTTGGGACTAGCGGGGAGGAGACCCAGTACTTC.

The chain is built from TRBV27 and TRBJ1-2; D might be TRBD1 (5 bases). The CDR3 consists of 13 residues. Trimming left V 3 bases short and J 4 bases short, with 9 bases between. The germline CDR1 and CDR2 sequences are MNHEY and SMNVEV (reference sequence). CDR3 region: CASSFDRFYGYTF. The CDR3 DNA follows: TGTGCCAGCAGTTTCGACAGATTCTATGGCTACACCTTC.

The V and J genes are TRBV29-1 and TRBJ1-2; 9 nucleotides match TRBD1. The germline V gene encodes CDR1 SQVTM and CDR2 ANQGSEA. The CDR3 consists of 14 residues. J lost 8 bases, V lost 1 base, and 8 bases had no gene match. The CDR3, as DNA: TGCAGCGTTGAAGGGGGACAGGGCCTTGAAGGCTACACCTTC. It yields the protein CSVEGGQGLEGYTF.

The chain carries TRBV7-2 and TRBJ1-2; 8 bases fit TRBD1. The CDR3 is 15 amino acids. Germline V gene sequence: CDR1 SGHTA, CDR2 FQGNSA. V lost 2 bases to trimming and J lost 7 bases; unmatched junction nucleotides: 9. The CDR3 DNA follows: TGTGCCAGCAGCTTAACCCAGGGGGCCGTATTTGGCTACACCTTC. It codes for CASSLTQGAVFGYTF.

This sequence joins TRBV21-1 and TRBJ1-2. TRBV21-1 has pseudogene status. CDR3 length: 16 residues. For the CDR3, the DNA is TGTGCCAGCAGCAAAGAAATCGAGTATTTGGACTATGGCTACACCTTC. This codes for CASSKEIEYLDYGYTF.

This clone was detected a few times. The chain recombines TRBV2 with TRBJ1-1, with D unclear. The V and J ends lost 1 base and 0 bases respectively, with 6 bases between them. This CDR3 comprises 14 residues. CDR1 and CDR2 (germline): SNHLY, FYNNEI. The CDR3 DNA sequence: TGTGCCAGCAGTGAAGGGCAGTTGAACACTGAAGCTTTCTTT. The encoded protein is CASSEGQLNTEAFF.

This sequence joins TRBV3-1 (or the pseudogene TRBV3-2) and TRBJ1-2, with no clear D. Trimming left V 2 bases short and J 2 bases short, with 6 bases between. This CDR3 comprises 13 residues. The germline V gene encodes CDR1 LGHDT and CDR2 YNNKEL (reference sequence). The CDR3 DNA is TGTGCCAGCAGCCAATCTCTCAACTATGGCTACACCTTC. Encoded protein: CASSQSLNYGYTF.

The chain recombines TRBV6-2 or TRBV6-3 with TRBJ1-1; 9 nucleotides align to TRBD1. V lost 2 bases and J lost 4; bases outside the gene matches: 5. This CDR3 comprises 15 residues. CDR1 and CDR2 from the germline V gene are MNHEY and SVGEGT. CDR3 in amino acids: CASSYAGTGFTEAFF. The CDR3, as DNA: TGTGCCAGCAGTTACGCCGGGACAGGGTTCACTGAAGCTTTCTTT.

The rearrangement links TRBV19 to TRBJ1-4, with D unresolved. This CDR3 contains 13 residues. V was shortened by 4 bases and J by 4 bases, with 7 bases between the two germline ends. Germline V lookup: CDR1 LNHDA, CDR2 SQIVND (reference sequence). The CDR3 protein is CASSSQFNEKLFF. For the CDR3, the DNA is TGTGCCAGTAGTAGTCAGTTTAATGAAAAACTGTTTTTT. Using reference TRBV19 and TRBJ1-4 for the parts outside the CDR3, the full variable domain is DGGITQSPKYLFRKEGQNVTLSCEQNLNHDAMYWYRQDPGQGLRLIYYSQIVNDFQKGDIAEGYSVSREKKESFPLTVTSAQKNPTAFYLCASSSQFNEKLFFGSGTQLSVL.

The rearrangement uses TRBV10-3 and TRBJ2-1; perhaps TRBD2 as D (5 bases). Trimming cost V 0 bases and J 5 bases, with 8 bases left between them. The V gene's germline CDR1 is ENHRY and CDR2 SYGVKD. CDR3 length: 14 amino acids. CDR3 region: CAISESRLNNEQFF. The CDR3 nucleotides are TGTGCCATCAGTGAGTCACGACTAAACAATGAGCAGTTCTTC.

The chain combines TRBV2 with TRBJ1-3; D unresolved. The CDR3 spans 15 residues. V lost 3 bases and J lost 2, with 11 bases in between. CDR1 is SNHLY and CDR2 is FYNNEI in the germline V gene. The CDR3 coding sequence is TGTGCCAGCAGTGATTCGGATAGAGCTGGAAACACCATATATTTT. Translation: CASSDSDRAGNTIYF.

The J gene is TRBJ1-5, the V gene TRBV5-1; TRBD1 matches at 7 bases. Looked up from germline, CDR1 is SGHRS and CDR2 is YFSETQ. The CDR3 has 14 residues. Unmatched junction bases numbered 7, after V lost 3 bases and J lost 7 bases. The CDR3 DNA follows: TGCGCCAGCAGCTCAACAGGGGTTGGGCAGCCCCAGCATTTT. Translation gives CASSSTGVGQPQHF.

The J gene is TRBJ2-1, the V gene TRBV27; TRBD2 is a possible D gene (5 bases). V shed 6 bases and J shed 7 bases, with 19 bases lying between them. The V gene's germline CDR1 is MNHEY and CDR2 SMNVEV (reference sequence). The CDR3 length is 15 residues. The CDR3, as DNA: TGTGCCAGCAGCCCACTCGGACTCCATAGGAATGAGCAGTTCTTC. Translated: CASSPLGLHRNEQFF.